The rows below give T cell receptor beta chains drawn from one sample of a study of identical twins. TCRdb reanalysed the 5' RACE reads using MiXCR and keeps one entry per CDR3 protein. The data hold 700,000 to 950,000 distinct CDR3 sequences, with roughly an eighth observed a single time. These same data were also listed under a study on yellow fever vaccine responses in identical twins.

The source material was PBMCs. The receptors derive from a woman between 18 and 29 years old in good health. The CDR3 runs from the conserved cysteine through the conserved F or W. D genes are given only for firm matches. The size entry is marked missing in some rows and otherwise reads once, few, many or a size class.

CDR3nt: TGCGCCAGCAGCTTCTCGAGCGGGCGTGAAGATACGCAGTATTTT
CDR3aa: CASSFSSGREDTQYF
v_gene: TRBV5-1
j_gene: TRBJ2-3
d_gene: .
abundance: few
len: 15

CDR3nt: TGTGCCATCAGGACAGGGGGCGGTGGTAATGAGCAGTTCTTC
CDR3aa: CAIRTGGGGNEQFF
v_gene: TRBV10-3
j_gene: TRBJ2-1
d_gene: TRBD1
abundance: few
len: 14

CDR3nt: TGTGCCAGCTCCCTACGGGACTTTACGGACTATGGCTACACCTTC
CDR3aa: CASSLRDFTDYGYTF
v_gene: TRBV18
j_gene: TRBJ1-2
d_gene: .
abundance: few
len: 15

CDR3nt: TGTGCCAGCAGTCCCCGGGCGGGGGGGAGGAATGAGCAGTTCTTC
CDR3aa: CASSPRAGGRNEQFF
v_gene: TRBV12-3/TRBV12-4
j_gene: TRBJ2-1
d_gene: TRBD2
abundance: .
len: 15

CDR3nt: TGCGCCAGCAGCCCTACAGGGAAAGAAAAACTGTTTTTT
CDR3aa: CASSPTGKEKLFF
v_gene: TRBV4-1
j_gene: TRBJ1-4
d_gene: .
abundance: few
len: 13

CDR3nt: TGTGCCAGCAGCACCCGACAGCTCCTGGGGGATGAAAAACTGTTTTTT
CDR3aa: CASSTRQLLGDEKLFF
v_gene: TRBV11-2
j_gene: TRBJ1-4
d_gene: .
abundance: .
len: 16

CDR3nt: TGTGCCAGCAGTGAAGCAGGGGATCACACCGGGGAGCTGTTTTTT
CDR3aa: CASSEAGDHTGELFF
v_gene: TRBV6-1
j_gene: TRBJ2-2
d_gene: .
abundance: many
len: 15

CDR3nt: TGCAGTGCGGAGGTAGGGAATACCAGAAGGTTCTCCTACAATGAGCAGTTCTTC
CDR3aa: CSAEVGNTRRFSYNEQFF
v_gene: TRBV20-1
j_gene: TRBJ2-1
d_gene: .
abundance: few
len: 18

CDR3nt: TGTGCCAGCAGTGAGGCGGGAACCAACACCGGGGAGCTGTTTTTT
CDR3aa: CASSEAGTNTGELFF
v_gene: TRBV2
j_gene: TRBJ2-2
d_gene: .
abundance: once
len: 15

CDR3nt: TGTGCCAGCAGCTCCTGGGACAGAAACAATCAGCCCCAGCATTTT
CDR3aa: CASSSWDRNNQPQHF
v_gene: TRBV5-6
j_gene: TRBJ1-5
d_gene: TRBD1
abundance: .
len: 15

CDR3nt: TGCGCCAGCAGCTTGTGGCAGGGGCGTTCACCCCTCCACTTT
CDR3aa: CASSLWQGRSPLHF
v_gene: TRBV5-1
j_gene: TRBJ1-6
d_gene: .
abundance: few
len: 14